This TCR beta chain was profiled in a study of shared clonotypes between healthy human individuals. The CDR3 spans 13 residues. CDR1 and CDR2 (germline): MNHNY, SVGAGI (reference sequence). Trimming cost V 2 bases and J 3 bases, with 8 bases left between them. Each cell subset's genomic DNA was divided evenly among several immunoSEQ plates. Using immunoSEQ multiplex PCR, the repertoire was profiled, and TCRdb retains in-frame clones only, with some absent. Among more than 500,000 clones listed, around 95% were seen once. Naive-designated CD8 cells lacked CD45RO, were positively enriched for CCR7, and omitted terminally differentiated effector memory CD45RA+ cells.

The chain recombines TRBV6-6 with TRBJ2-7; D gene ambiguous. Sequencing was carried out using naive CD8+ T cells sorted from blood. The TCR was taken from a woman aged 30 to 39 in good health. The CDR3 DNA reads TGTGCCAGCAGTTACGGGTCGGGCTACGAGCAGTACTTC. Protein sequence: CASSYGSGYEQYF.